One TCR beta chain is described in this entry. Its specificity is not known. TCRdb reprocessed the 5' RACE reads, keeping one entry per CDR3 protein, no DNA. The sample is made up of about 450,000 distinct CDR3 sequences, and the top ten hold around 2.4% of it. The source of the sample is a study of monozygotic twins with inflammatory bowel disease. Study-wide points: Clonotype overlap with others was lower in IBD patients than in healthy twins, a difference that was greatest with disease activity.

The CDR3 runs to 19 residues. Germline assignment: CDR1 SGHAT and CDR2 FQNNGV. The chain uses TRBV11-2 and TRBJ1-6; absent DNA, TCRdb's TRBD1 call cannot be checked. Sample: blood. This receptor was identified in a human donor with ulcerative colitis or Crohn's disease, or a healthy co-twin of an affected twin (not recorded which). The CDR3: CASSSPGQGIPFGNSPLHF.